This T cell receptor (beta chain) was retrieved from a study of cytomegalovirus exposure and HLA in healthy donors. V lost 4 bases to trimming and J lost 10 bases, with 11 bases between them. In germline, CDR1 is GTSNPN, CDR2 SVGIG (reference sequence). There are 12 residues in the CDR3. It was with 60 Vbeta and 13 Jbeta primers that the PCR ran. Profiling relied on immunoSEQ multiplex PCR, and the TCRdb table lists in-frame clones only, not all of them. The sample's table shows under 200,000 clones. The receptor was derived from a man aged 25-40 years in good health and CMV-seronegative. Sequenced: PBMCs. The chain couples TRBV30 to TRBJ1-6; D is unresolved. The CDR3 sequence: CAWNREESPLHF. CDR3 in DNA: TGTGCCTGGAATAGGGAGGAATCACCCCTCCACTTT.